The rows below give T cell receptor beta chains drawn from one sample of a study of T cells in localized non-small cell lung cancer. The table came from immunoSEQ multiplex PCR; TCRdb's copy has only in-frame clones and leaves some out. Of tens of thousands of clones listed, around 84% are singletons. The specimen was peripheral blood, collected before any cancer treatment. These receptors were collected from an older female donor with stage I lung adenocarcinoma. The CDR3 runs from the conserved cysteine through the conserved F or W. Expanded clones get a size class; other rows say once, few or many, or leave the size out.

j_call clone_size v_call cdr3_aa
TRBJ2-3 - TRBV9 CASSGWLSSTDTQYF
TRBJ1-1 - TRBV19 CASTQDRGRTEAFF
TRBJ1-1 - TRBV7-2 CASSIAALGNTEAFF
TRBJ1-3 once TRBV19 CASSSTGDDGDTIYF
TRBJ2-3 - TRBV15 CATSRDRWSGEGTDTQYF
TRBJ1-5 - TRBV27 CASSKDRGDSNQPQHF
TRBJ2-1 - TRBV5-5 CASSLSPDNEQFF
TRBJ1-4 - TRBV28 CASTSGANEKLFF
TRBJ1-1 - TRBV2 CASTVDSNTEAFF
TRBJ2-1 - TRBV25-1 CASSGLTQFF
TRBJ2-3 - TRBV6-4 CASSPDRASDTQYF
TRBJ2-3 once TRBV5-1 CASSLPSDTDTQYF
TRBJ1-2 - TRBV7-2 CASSLTIQAVYGYTF
TRBJ2-1 - TRBV7-9 CASSPDRSSSRYNEQFF
TRBJ1-5 - TRBV2 CASSLGQPQHF
TRBJ2-3 - TRBV7-6 CASSLELAGETDTQYF
TRBJ2-7 - TRBV13 CASRQGNEVGQYF
TRBJ2-7 - TRBV2 CASSESWTGIYEQYF
TRBJ2-1 - TRBV5-1 CASRPLTSGRGNEQFF
TRBJ2-1 - TRBV9 CASSVLAGADNEQFF
TRBJ2-2 - TRBV6-1 CVGGGTGELFF
TRBJ1-4 - TRBV5-1 CASSLKGSLNEKLFF
TRBJ2-7 - TRBV5-8 CASSSTGYEKQYF
TRBJ2-7 - TRBV11-2 CASSFGASGSYEQYF
TRBJ1-2 - TRBV4-1 CASSPDSYGYTF
TRBJ1-3 once TRBV14 CASSQDVGVYSGNTIYF
TRBJ1-5 once TRBV19 CASSKTGLGQPQHF
TRBJ2-2 once TRBV6-5 CASSYGSENTGELFF
TRBJ2-2 - TRBV7-6 CASSLLGPGELFF
TRBJ2-2 few TRBV5-1 CASSVGLAGFTGELFF
TRBJ2-1 - TRBV7-6 CASSLPRGYNEQFF
TRBJ2-4 - TRBV11-2 CASSAERDSLAKNIQYF
TRBJ2-7 once TRBV6-1 CASRSARGWEQYF
TRBJ1-1 once TRBV18 CASSKTGLNTEAFF
TRBJ1-2 few TRBV20-1 CSAEGQGAHTF
TRBJ2-3 - TRBV5-1 CASSGGQGAYTDTQYF
TRBJ1-2 once TRBV5-5 CASSPDRNYGYTF
TRBJ1-5 once TRBV10-1 CASSDLRGNQPQHF
TRBJ2-5 - TRBV5-4 CASSFTSEETQYF
TRBJ2-1 - TRBV7-2 CASSRQRGSFNEQFF
TRBJ1-2 - TRBV6-1 CASSEQGQGNGYTF